This TCR beta chain was recorded in a study of CD8 T cells in ankylosing spondylitis. The germline CDR1 and CDR2 sequences are SGHRS and YFSETQ. The junction had 8 bases not matched to a gene; V was cut back by 4 bases and J by 0 bases. The CDR3 has 18 amino acids. Quantitative 5'-RACE with molecular barcodes was used to make the TCR beta libraries. One entry per CDR3 protein, called by TCRdb with MiXCR from the 5' RACE reads. In the table there are under 250,000 distinct CDR3 sequences, roughly a third of which are singletons. The TCR sequence derives from a male donor with ankylosing spondylitis or in good health (not recorded which). V and J are TRBV5-1 and TRBJ2-3; the match to TRBD2 covers 13 bases. The sample was blood, either unsorted or a sorted T cell fraction (not recorded which). CDR3 DNA: TGCGCCAGCAGCCCGGGACTAGCGGGGTATACTAGCACAGATACGCAGTATTTT. It encodes CASSPGLAGYTSTDTQYF.